What follows are 32 T cell receptor beta chains derived from one specimen sequenced in a study of shared clonotypes between healthy human individuals. Clones were sequenced by immunoSEQ multiplex PCR, and TCRdb holds only the in-frame ones, with some missing. The repertoire holds some 2 million clones, with roughly 95% as singletons. Positively selected for CCR7, the CD45RO-negative cells used as naive CD8 cells excluded terminally differentiated effector memory CD45RA+ cells. Sequencing used naive CD8+ T cells sorted from blood. Every receptor here comes from a man in his late teens or twenties in good health.

This sequence joins TRBV19 and TRBJ2-1; 12 bases fit TRBD2. V trimming: 5 bases; J trimming: 8 bases; junction bases outside the gene matches: 16. The germline gives CDR1 LNHDA, CDR2 SQIVND (reference sequence). The CDR3 runs to 18 residues. In DNA form, the CDR3 reads TGTGCCAGTAGTCCGGGACTAGCGGGTAGTACGCTTTTGGATGAGCAGTTCTTC. This gives the protein CASSPGLAGSTLLDEQFF.

The J gene is TRBJ1-2, the V gene TRBV6-1; D not certain. The CDR3 has 14 residues. Trimming removed 2 bases from V and 2 bases from J, with 9 bases in between. From germline, CDR1 is MNHNS and CDR2 SASEGT. The CDR3 coding sequence is TGTGCCAGCAGTGAATCTCGCTTAAACTATGGCTACACCTTC. Translation gives CASSESRLNYGYTF.

The V and J genes are TRBV4-3 and TRBJ2-7; TRBD2 matches 9 bases. The V and J ends lost 8 bases and 2 bases, in that order; junction bases with no gene match: 10. From germline, CDR1 is LGHNA and CDR2 YSLEER. This CDR3 is built from 15 residues. The CDR3, as DNA: TGCGCCAGCGCCCCAGGACTAGCGTTGACCTACGAGCAGTACTTC. It translates to CASAPGLALTYEQYF.

Here the CDR3 DNA reads TGCGCCAGCAGCCAAGAAGGAGCGGGAGCATCCTACGAGCAGTACTTC. It codes for CASSQEGAGASYEQYF. The chain recombines TRBV4-3 with TRBJ2-7, with TRBD2 identical over 8 bases. The trim removed 0 bases at V and 1 base at J, leaving 5 bases unmatched. The germline V gene encodes CDR1 LGHNA and CDR2 YSLEER. The CDR3 runs to 16 residues.

The chain recombines TRBV6-6 with TRBJ1-2; no firm D call. CDR3 length equals 13 residues. Germline values: CDR1 MNHNY, CDR2 SVGAGI (reference sequence). The V gene lost 5 bases and the J gene lost 1 base, with 8 bases spanning the gap. CDR3 in amino acids: CASSVGRNYGYTF. In nucleotides, the CDR3 is TGTGCCAGCAGTGTTGGTCGTAACTATGGCTACACCTTC.

V usage is TRBV27 and J usage is TRBJ1-1, with TRBD1 as a possible D gene (6 bases). The CDR3 extends over 15 amino acids. The V end lost 0 bases, the J end lost 4 bases, and 12 bases lay between the germline ends. Germline CDR1 is MNHEY and CDR2 is SMNVEV (reference sequence). As DNA, the CDR3 is TGTGCCAGCAGTTTATCCCCGAACAGGGTCACTGAAGCTTTCTTT. This codes for CASSLSPNRVTEAFF.

The chain employs TRBV13 and TRBJ1-3; 12 bases are a match to TRBD1. This CDR3 region has 17 residues. Germline lookup yields CDR1 PRHDT and CDR2 FYEKMQ (reference sequence). V lost 5 bases to trimming and J lost 3 bases; unmatched junction nucleotides: 8. The CDR3 DNA reads as TGTGCCAGCAGCCCCGGGACAGGGGGCGCGGGTGGAAACACCATATATTTT. Translated: CASSPGTGGAGGNTIYF.

This chain links TRBV9 with TRBJ2-7; 10 bases line up with TRBD1. With V trimmed by 3 bases and J by 2 bases, 5 bases remained unmatched. The length of the CDR3 is 15 residues. Per germline, CDR1 SGDLS and CDR2 YYNGEE. The CDR3 DNA is TGTGCCAGCAGCGAAGGGACAGGGGCCACCTACGAGCAGTACTTC. Protein: CASSEGTGATYEQYF.

The chain employs TRBV7-3 and TRBJ2-3; the D gene is possibly TRBD2 (5 bases). The CDR3 spans 15 residues. Looked up from germline, CDR1 is SGHTA and CDR2 is FQGTGA. V lost 3 bases and J 0 bases, leaving 10 bases between the germline ends. In nucleotides, the CDR3 is TGTGCCAGCAGCTTCGGGGTCCGCAGCACAGATACGCAGTATTTT. Residues: CASSFGVRSTDTQYF.

This rearrangement joins TRBV27 to TRBJ1-4, with TRBD1 matching 8 bases. Germline CDR1 is MNHEY and CDR2 is SMNVEV (reference sequence). CDR3 length: 15 amino acids. V lost 5 bases, J lost 5 bases, and 7 bases stayed unmatched. The CDR3 sequence is CASSLGTGVNEKLFF. The CDR3 nucleotides read TGTGCCAGCAGTCTTGGGACAGGCGTAAATGAAAAACTGTTTTTT.

The chain is built from TRBV30 and TRBJ2-4, with a possible D match to TRBD2 (5 bases). CDR3 size: 13 residues. Deletions cut 2 bases from V and 4 bases from J, with 9 bases between. Germline CDR1 reads GTSNPN; CDR2 reads SVGIG (reference sequence). This chain's CDR3 is CAWSQREKNIQYF. In DNA, the CDR3 is TGTGCCTGGAGTCAGAGGGAAAAAAACATTCAGTACTTC.

The V and J genes are TRBV7-8 and TRBJ2-3; 8 bases match TRBD2. Trimming took 8 bases from V and 11 from J; bases not matched to a gene: 9. The CDR3 is made up of 12 amino acids. CDR1 SGHVS and CDR2 FQNEAQ come from the germline V gene. The CDR3 nucleotides read TGTGCCAGCGCCTCGGGGGGGGAAGGGCAGTATTTT. It is translated as CASASGGEGQYF.

DNA for the CDR3: TGTGCCAGCAGCCCAGCATGGCAGGGGGCCACCGGGGAGCTGTTTTTT. This codes for CASSPAWQGATGELFF. The chain couples TRBV7-6 to TRBJ2-2; TRBD1 aligns across 8 bases. J lost 4 bases, V lost 5 bases, and 9 bases had no gene match. This CDR3 contains 16 residues. Germline V gene data show CDR1 as SGHVS and CDR2 as FNYEAQ. The full variable domain, rest sourced from reference TRBV7-6 and TRBJ2-2, is GAGVSQSPRYKVTKRGQDVALRCDPISGHVSLYWYRQALGQGPEFLTYFNYEAQQDKSGLPNDRFSAERPEGSISTLTIQRTEQRDSAMYRCASSPAWQGATGELFFGEGSRLTVL.

In this sample, this clone turned up once. The genes are TRBV4-1 and TRBJ2-1; D assignment may be TRBD1 or TRBD2 (6 bases each). The CDR3 totals 17 residues. Looked up from germline, CDR1 is MGHRA and CDR2 is YSYEKL. V was pared by 3 bases and J by 10 bases, with 25 bases between. The CDR3: CASSHPEWGAPWVEQFF. For the CDR3, the DNA is TGCGCCAGCAGCCACCCCGAGTGGGGGGCCCCTTGGGTAGAGCAGTTCTTC.

This clone is a singleton in its sample. V is TRBV5-5 and J is TRBJ1-3; no firm D call. Germline V gene data show CDR1 as SGHKS and CDR2 as YYEKEE (reference sequence). V lost 2 bases, J lost 3 bases, and 12 bases lay in between. The CDR3 loop spans 15 amino acids. The CDR3, as DNA: TGTGCCAGCAGCTTAACACAGCTTAATGGAAACACCATATATTTT. Translated, it gives CASSLTQLNGNTIYF. Based on the CDR3 plus reference TRBV5-5 and TRBJ1-3, the full variable domain is DAGVTQSPTHLIKTRGQQVTLRCSPISGHKSVSWYQQVLGQGPQFIFQYYEKEERGRGNFPDRFSARQFPNYSSELNVNALLLGDSALYLCASSLTQLNGNTIYFGEGSWLTVV.

The V gene is TRBV7-8, the J gene TRBJ2-2; D is unclear. There are 15 residues in the CDR3. Deletions cut 7 bases from V and 4 bases from J, with 16 bases between. Germline CDR1 is SGHVS and CDR2 is FQNEAQ. The CDR3 reads CASTLSGEGTGELFF. CDR3 sequence (DNA): TGTGCCAGCACCCTGAGTGGGGAAGGCACCGGGGAGCTGTTTTTT.

The chain uses TRBV18 and TRBJ2-6, with TRBD1 matching over 11 bases. Germline V gene sequence: CDR1 KGHSH, CDR2 LQKENI. CDR3 length equals 18 residues. V dropped 3 bases and J dropped 1; count of bases not matched to a gene: 5. The CDR3 DNA sequence: TGTGCCAGCTCACCTGGGACAGGGGGGACGTCTGGGGCCAACGTCCTGACTTTC. This translates into CASSPGTGGTSGANVLTF.

The V call is TRBV4-1, the J call TRBJ1-1, with 9 positions matching TRBD1. This CDR3 contains 13 residues. Germline trimming cut 10 bases from V and 1 base from J; bases unmatched to any gene: 4. From germline, CDR1 is MGHRA and CDR2 YSYEKL. DNA for the CDR3: TGCGCCACCGGGGACAGGGCGAACACTGAAGCTTTCTTT. It specifies CATGDRANTEAFF.

J is TRBJ2-7 and V is TRBV6-5; tentative D call: TRBD1 (6 bases). Germline V gene sequence: CDR1 MNHEY, CDR2 SVGAGI. V was pared by 2 bases and J by 3 bases, with 11 bases between. This CDR3 comprises 14 residues. CDR3 nucleotides: TGTGCCAGCAGTTACGGTCGACAGGTCTACGAGCAGTACTTC. Its translation: CASSYGRQVYEQYF.

A note on this clone: This CDR3 is also generated by other DNA sequences in the sample. CDR3 in amino acids: CAWSVLAGVSEQYF. CDR3 in DNA: TGTGCCTGGAGTGTACTCGCGGGAGTAAGCGAGCAGTACTTC. This chain joins TRBV30 and TRBJ2-7; 7 nucleotides align to TRBD2. CDR1 is GTSNPN, CDR2 SVGIG, per germline (reference sequence). The CDR3 spans 14 residues. J lost 6 bases, V lost 0 bases, and 8 bases had no gene match.

The chain couples TRBV27 to TRBJ1-4; 12 nucleotides match TRBD1. CDR1 is MNHEY, CDR2 SMNVEV, per germline (reference sequence). This CDR3 contains 16 residues. V dropped 1 base and J dropped 7; count of bases not matched to a gene: 4. The CDR3 region has the DNA TGTGCCAGCAGTTTATTGGGACAGGGGGCGCCTGAAAAACTGTTTTTT. Its translation is CASSLLGQGAPEKLFF.

Turning to this clone: Within the sample, other DNA sequences also encode this same CDR3. The genes are TRBV7-9 and TRBJ2-2; D gene uncertain. The germline CDR1 and CDR2 sequences are SEHNR and FQNEAQ (reference sequence). The CDR3 has 13 residues. V was shortened by 5 bases and J by 1 base, with 5 bases between the two germline ends. The CDR3 DNA reads TGTGCCAGCAGCCCCGAGAACACCGGGGAGCTGTTTTTT. It translates to CASSPENTGELFF.

The rearrangement joins TRBV28 to TRBJ2-1; D may be TRBD1 (5 bases). CDR1 MDHEN and CDR2 SYDVKM come from the germline V gene. The CDR3 length is 15 residues. V lost 3 bases and J lost 8, with 17 bases in between. The CDR3 sequence is CASSFLSYTGDEQFF. DNA for the CDR3: TGTGCCAGCAGTTTCCTTAGCTACACAGGCGATGAGCAGTTCTTC.

On this clone itself: Different DNA sequences within this sample yield the same CDR3. CDR3 amino acids: CASSYPGNTEAFF. For the CDR3, the DNA is TGTGCCAGCAGTTACCCGGGGAATACTGAAGCTTTCTTT. The chain carries TRBV6-5 and TRBJ1-1, with no clear D. Germline V gene data show CDR1 as MNHEY and CDR2 as SVGAGI. Trimming took off 2 bases at V and 5 bases at J, with 9 bases between the two ends. This CDR3 contains 13 residues.

This rearrangement joins TRBV7-9 to TRBJ2-5; D possibly corresponds to TRBD2 (6 bases). V was clipped by 4 bases and J by 2 bases, with 8 bases between them. The CDR3 totals 13 residues. Germline lookup yields CDR1 SEHNR and CDR2 FQNEAQ (reference sequence). The CDR3 region is CASSWDFQETQYF. In nucleotides, the CDR3 is TGTGCCAGCAGCTGGGACTTTCAAGAGACCCAGTACTTC.

This clone was observed a single time. The V call is TRBV30, the J call TRBJ2-7; D might be TRBD2 (5 bases). The V and J ends lost 4 bases and 4 bases respectively, with 11 bases between them. CDR3 size: 12 residues. The germline CDR1 and CDR2 sequences are GTSNPN and SVGIG (reference sequence). The CDR3 nucleotides are TGTGCCTGGAACCCCGAGGGATACGAGCAGTACTTC. This encodes CAWNPEGYEQYF.

The J gene is TRBJ1-6, the V gene TRBV5-1; tentative D call: TRBD1 (5 bases). Per the germline V gene, CDR1 is SGHRS and CDR2 is YFSETQ. V was trimmed by 1 base and J by 0 bases, leaving 11 bases between them. The CDR3 runs to 17 residues. CDR3 sequence reads: CASSLRGVDSYNSPLHF. The DNA of the CDR3 is TGCGCCAGCAGCTTGCGGGGGGTAGACTCCTATAATTCACCCCTCCACTTT.

The V and J genes are TRBV2 and TRBJ1-2; the match to TRBD1 covers 10 bases. J lost 7 bases, V lost 7 bases, and 6 bases had no gene match. This CDR3 is built from 13 residues. Germline V CDR1 and CDR2: SNHLY, FYNNEI. The CDR3 DNA reads as TGTGCCAGCAATGGAGGACAGGGGGTTGGCTACACCTTC. This sequence encodes CASNGGQGVGYTF.

The chain is built from TRBV15 and TRBJ1-2; a weak D match, TRBD1 (6 bases). The CDR3 length is 15 residues. Germline V lookup: CDR1 LNHNV, CDR2 YYDKDF (reference sequence). The ends were cut back, 0 bases at V and 6 bases at J, with 14 bases in the middle. The CDR3 sequence: CATSREIAQGDGYTF. In DNA form, the CDR3 reads TGTGCCACCAGCAGAGAAATCGCACAGGGCGATGGCTACACCTTC.

The rearrangement links TRBV7-6 to TRBJ2-3; the match to TRBD2 covers 7 bases. CDR3 size: 17 residues. V lost 1 base, J lost 2 bases, and 9 bases stayed unmatched. Germline V gene data show CDR1 as SGHVS and CDR2 as FNYEAQ. The CDR3 DNA reads TGTGCCAGCAGCTTAGAAGCCCCTAGCGGATACACAGATACGCAGTATTTT. Protein: CASSLEAPSGYTDTQYF.

The rearrangement links TRBV6-1 to TRBJ1-2, with D maybe TRBD1 (5 bases). The CDR3 runs 15 residues. V lost 3 bases and J lost 6, with 17 bases in between. The V gene's germline CDR1 is MNHNS and CDR2 SASEGT. The CDR3 is CASSEDWDGRNGYTF. The CDR3 nucleotides are TGTGCCAGCAGTGAGGATTGGGACGGTCGAAATGGCTACACCTTC.

V gene TRBV7-8 combines with J gene TRBJ2-5; TRBD2 matches 9 bases. The CDR3 spans 17 residues. Trimming cost V 2 bases and J 5 bases; bases outside gene matches: 12. The germline CDR1 and CDR2 sequences are SGHVS and FQNEAQ. The CDR3 coding sequence is TGTGCCAGCAGCTTATCATTAGCGGGAGCCCTAAGGGAGACCCAGTACTTC. Translating gives CASSLSLAGALRETQYF.